This T cell receptor beta chain was recovered during a study of STAT5B mutations in CD4+ large granular lymphocyte leukemia. About the study: The CDR3 'QG' motif was associated with a particular HLA allele among healthy donors. Study conclusions and caveats: About a quarter of private leukemic clonotypes occurred rarely in other patients' non-leukemic repertoires. 8/27 top patient clones versus 2/35 control clones were TRBV06-family.

Remarks on this clone: Its antigen is not identified.

V lost 1 base and J 4 bases, leaving 11 bases between the germline ends. The CDR3 covers 14 residues. Germline values: CDR1 SGHDT, CDR2 YYEEEE. TCRdb keeps only in-frame clones here, not all; method: immunoSEQ multiplex PCR. Counted here are some 45,000 clones, 80% to 90% occurring once; the ten biggest clones make up roughly 2.5%. This sequence originates from a human donor in good health. V usage is TRBV5-6 and J usage is TRBJ2-5; D not resolved. The sequenced sample was CD4+ T cells from blood buffy coats. This CDR3 reads CASSLYRVPETQYF. DNA of the CDR3: TGTGCCAGCAGCTTGTATAGGGTTCCAGAGACCCAGTACTTC.